Sequencing of this T cell receptor (beta chain) was carried out in a study of yellow fever vaccine responses in identical twins. CDR3 length: 15 amino acids. Germline trimming cut 6 bases from V and 0 bases from J; bases unmatched to any gene: 5. Germline V CDR1 and CDR2: SGHAT, FQNNGV. One entry per CDR3 protein results from TCRdb running MiXCR on the RT-PCR reads. The sample holds 3,600 or so distinct CDR3 sequences, roughly four fifths seen once. This chain links TRBV11-2 with TRBJ2-1; 7 positions agree with TRBD1. This receptor was obtained from a woman aged 18-29 years who received the yellow fever vaccine. The sequenced sample was T cells from blood (PBMCs), unsorted or a sorted subset (not recorded which), obtained before or after yellow fever vaccination (not recorded which). The CDR3 spells CASRVDRISYNEQFF. The CDR3 DNA reads as TGTGCCAGCAGGGTGGACAGGATCTCCTACAATGAGCAGTTCTTC.